This paragraph reports one T cell receptor beta chain. Its specificity is not known. This record comes from a study of Ad26.COV2.S vaccination and SARS-CoV-2 variants. For the study at large: Intramuscular Ad26.COV2.S at 5x10^10 or 1x10^11 viral particles. Study-wide points: Assessments of TCR breadth and depth may have underestimated the total T cell responses. Reports say spike-specific CD8+ and CD4+ T cell responses covered substantial breadth after vaccination. The study found higher spike-specific TCR breadth in vaccine than placebo recipients.

The CDR3 covers 11 residues. Germline loops: CDR1 SNHLY, CDR2 FYNNEI. The germline V and J ends were trimmed by 8 bases and 4 bases, with 6 bases remaining between them. Sequencing was performed with immunoSEQ multiplex PCR; in TCRdb, only in-frame clones are kept and a portion is missing. Here the sample spans almost 400,000 clones, over 75% being singletons. Treatment reported: approximately 18 received Ad26.COV2.S at low or high dose, single or two shots; about 5 received placebo; per-sample allocation not given. Specimens were obtained on day 63 following the first vaccine or placebo injection. The sequenced sample was peripheral blood, obtained in a trial of Ad26.COV2.S vaccine versus placebo. This TCR was recovered from a person between 18 and 65 years old who received the Ad26.COV2.S COVID-19 vaccine or a placebo. The V and J genes are TRBV2 and TRBJ2-1; D is uncertain. The CDR3 DNA follows: TGTGCCAGCGGACCTTACAATGAGCAGTTCTTC. Amino acid sequence: CASGPYNEQFF.